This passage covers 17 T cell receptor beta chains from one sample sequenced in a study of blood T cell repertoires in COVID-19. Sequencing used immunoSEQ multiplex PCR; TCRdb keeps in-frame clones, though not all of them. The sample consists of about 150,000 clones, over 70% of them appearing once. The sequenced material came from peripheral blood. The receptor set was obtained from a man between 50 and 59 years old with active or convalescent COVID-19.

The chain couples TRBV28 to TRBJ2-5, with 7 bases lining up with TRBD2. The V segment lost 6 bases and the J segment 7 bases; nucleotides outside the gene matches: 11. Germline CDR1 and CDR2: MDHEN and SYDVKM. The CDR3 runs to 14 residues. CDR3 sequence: CASRPAGVGGTQYF. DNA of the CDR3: TGTGCCAGCAGACCCGCGGGAGTGGGGGGGACCCAGTACTTC. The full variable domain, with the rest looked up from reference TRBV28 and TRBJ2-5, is DVKVTQSSRYLVKRTGEKVFLECVQDMDHENMFWYRQDPGLGLRLIYFSYDVKMKEKGDIPEGYSVSREKKERFSLILESASTNQTSMYLCASRPAGVGGTQYFGPGTRLLVL.

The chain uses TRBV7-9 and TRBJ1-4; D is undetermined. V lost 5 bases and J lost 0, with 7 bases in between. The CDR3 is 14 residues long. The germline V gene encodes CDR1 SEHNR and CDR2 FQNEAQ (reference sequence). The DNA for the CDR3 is TGTGCCAGCAGCCGCGGAGCAACTAATGAAAAACTGTTTTTT. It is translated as CASSRGATNEKLFF.

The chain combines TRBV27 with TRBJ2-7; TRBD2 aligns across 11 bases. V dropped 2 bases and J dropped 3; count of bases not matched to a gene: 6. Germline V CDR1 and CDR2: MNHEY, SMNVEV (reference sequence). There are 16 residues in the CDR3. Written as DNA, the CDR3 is TGTGCCAGCAGTTTAAAGGGGCTAGCGGGAGGCTACGAGCAGTACTTC. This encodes CASSLKGLAGGYEQYF.

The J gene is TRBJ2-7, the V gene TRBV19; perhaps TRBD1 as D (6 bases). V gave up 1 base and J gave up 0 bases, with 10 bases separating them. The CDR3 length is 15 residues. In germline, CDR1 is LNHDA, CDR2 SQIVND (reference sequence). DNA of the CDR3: TGTGCCAGTAGTATAGGTCCAGGGGACTCCTACGAGCAGTACTTC. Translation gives CASSIGPGDSYEQYF. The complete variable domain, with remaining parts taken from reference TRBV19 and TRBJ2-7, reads DGGITQSPKYLFRKEGQNVTLSCEQNLNHDAMYWYRQDPGQGLRLIYYSQIVNDFQKGDIAEGYSVSREKKESFPLTVTSAQKNPTAFYLCASSIGPGDSYEQYFGPGTRLTVT.

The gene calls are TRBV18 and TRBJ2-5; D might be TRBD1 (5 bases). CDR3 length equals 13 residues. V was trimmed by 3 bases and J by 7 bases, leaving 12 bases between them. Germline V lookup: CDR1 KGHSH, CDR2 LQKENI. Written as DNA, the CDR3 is TGTGCCAGCTCACCGGCAGGGTCGGGGACCCAGTACTTC. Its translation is CASSPAGSGTQYF.

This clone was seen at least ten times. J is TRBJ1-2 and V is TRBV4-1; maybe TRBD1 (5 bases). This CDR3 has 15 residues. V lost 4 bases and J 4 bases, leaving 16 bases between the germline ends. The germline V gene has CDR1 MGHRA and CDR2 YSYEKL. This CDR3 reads CASSLSGSVLYGYTF. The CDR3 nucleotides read TGCGCCAGCAGCCTCTCAGGGTCTGTGCTCTATGGCTACACCTTC.

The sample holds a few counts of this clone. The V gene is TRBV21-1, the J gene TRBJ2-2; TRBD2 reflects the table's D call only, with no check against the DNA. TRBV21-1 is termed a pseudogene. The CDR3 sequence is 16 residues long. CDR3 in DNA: TGTGCCAGCAGCAAAGGACTAGCGTGTCACACCGGGGAGCTGTTTTTT. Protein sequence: CASSKGLACHTGELFF.

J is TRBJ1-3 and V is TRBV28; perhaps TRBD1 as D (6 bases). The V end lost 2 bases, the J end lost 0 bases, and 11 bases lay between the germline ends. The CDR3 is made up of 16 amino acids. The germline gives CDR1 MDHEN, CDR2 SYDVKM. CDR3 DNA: TGTGCCAGCAGTTTAGACAGGCTTAGCTCTGGAAACACCATATATTTT. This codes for CASSLDRLSSGNTIYF.

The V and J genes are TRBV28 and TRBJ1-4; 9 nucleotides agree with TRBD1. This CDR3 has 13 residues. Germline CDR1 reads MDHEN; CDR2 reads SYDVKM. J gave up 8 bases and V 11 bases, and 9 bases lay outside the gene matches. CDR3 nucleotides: TGTGCCGTCCCGGGACAGGGTCAAGAAAAACTGTTTTTT. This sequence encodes CAVPGQGQEKLFF.

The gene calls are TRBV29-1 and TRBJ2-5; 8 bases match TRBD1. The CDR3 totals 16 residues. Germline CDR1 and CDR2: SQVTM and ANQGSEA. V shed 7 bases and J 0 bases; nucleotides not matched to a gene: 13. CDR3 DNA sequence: TGCAGCGCCAATACGGAGGCAGGGGGCCACCAAGAGACCCAGTACTTC. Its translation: CSANTEAGGHQETQYF.

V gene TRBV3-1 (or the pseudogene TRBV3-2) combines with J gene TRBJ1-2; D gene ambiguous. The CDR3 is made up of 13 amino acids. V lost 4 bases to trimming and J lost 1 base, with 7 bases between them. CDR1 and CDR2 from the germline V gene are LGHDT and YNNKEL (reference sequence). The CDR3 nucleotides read TGTGCCAGCAGCCCCCAGCGTAACTATGGCTACACCTTC. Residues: CASSPQRNYGYTF.

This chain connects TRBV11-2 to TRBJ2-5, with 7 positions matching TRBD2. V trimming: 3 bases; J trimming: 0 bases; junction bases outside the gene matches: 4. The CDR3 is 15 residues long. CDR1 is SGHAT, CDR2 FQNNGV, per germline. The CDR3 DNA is TGTGCCAGCAGCTTCTTACTAGCGAACCAAGAGACCCAGTACTTC. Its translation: CASSFLLANQETQYF.

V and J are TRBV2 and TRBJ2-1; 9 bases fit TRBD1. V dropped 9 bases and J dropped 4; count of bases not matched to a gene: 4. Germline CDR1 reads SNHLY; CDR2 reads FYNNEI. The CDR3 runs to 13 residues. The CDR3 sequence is CASPGQGYNEQFF. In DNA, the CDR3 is TGTGCCAGTCCGGGACAGGGATACAATGAGCAGTTCTTC.

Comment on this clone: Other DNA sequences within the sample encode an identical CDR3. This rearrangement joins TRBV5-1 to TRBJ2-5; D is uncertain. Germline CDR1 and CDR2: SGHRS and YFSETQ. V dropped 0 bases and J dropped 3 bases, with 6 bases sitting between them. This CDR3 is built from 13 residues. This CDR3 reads CASSLGREETQYF. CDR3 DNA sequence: TGCGCCAGCAGCTTGGGACGGGAAGAGACCCAGTACTTC.

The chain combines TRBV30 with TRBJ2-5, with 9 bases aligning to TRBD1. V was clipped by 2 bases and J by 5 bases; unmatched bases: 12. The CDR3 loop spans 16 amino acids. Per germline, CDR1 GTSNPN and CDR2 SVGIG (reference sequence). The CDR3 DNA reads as TGTGCCTGGAGTCCATTGACAGGGGGGAGTAGGGAGACCCAGTACTTC. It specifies CAWSPLTGGSRETQYF.

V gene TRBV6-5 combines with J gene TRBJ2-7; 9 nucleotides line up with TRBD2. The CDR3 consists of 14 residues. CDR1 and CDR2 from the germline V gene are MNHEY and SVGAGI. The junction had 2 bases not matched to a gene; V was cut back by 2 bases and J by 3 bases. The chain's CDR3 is CASSYGTSSYEQYF. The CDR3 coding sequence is TGTGCCAGCAGTTACGGGACTAGCAGCTACGAGCAGTACTTC.

The CDR3 DNA reads TGTGCCAGCATCCGGACAGGGCCTGGCGACGGCTCCTACGAGCAGTACTTC. Protein sequence: CASIRTGPGDGSYEQYF. This chain joins TRBV7-8 and TRBJ2-7; 8 nucleotides match TRBD1. This CDR3 comprises 17 residues. J was trimmed by 0 bases and V by 7 bases; bases with no gene match: 14. The germline gives CDR1 SGHVS, CDR2 FQNEAQ.